The 17 T cell receptor beta chains below come from one sample, sequenced in a study of response to subunit inactivated influenza vaccine. TCRdb passed the RT-PCR reads through MiXCR, listing each CDR3 protein once. This sample yields more than 700,000 distinct CDR3 sequences, of which approximately 21% are seen a single time; about 9.4% belongs to the top ten. This material consisted of PBMCs from blood, taken roughly 5 days after vaccination. These receptors originate from a man over 45 who received an inactivated influenza vaccine.

Many counts were recorded for this clonotype. The V call is TRBV20-1, the J call TRBJ1-5; 9 bases line up with TRBD1. CDR1 and CDR2 from the germline V gene are DFQATT and SNEGSKA (reference sequence). The CDR3 runs 13 residues. V gave up 7 bases and J gave up 0 bases; unmatched junction bases: 1. In DNA form, the CDR3 reads TGCAGTGGGACAGGGGATAGCAATCAGCCCCAGCATTTT. Encoded protein: CSGTGDSNQPQHF.

The chain links TRBV4-3 to TRBJ1-1; D is possibly TRBD1 (6 bases). V was clipped by 0 bases and J by 14 bases, with 16 bases between them. The CDR3 totals 13 residues. The germline V gene encodes CDR1 LGHNA and CDR2 YSLEER. CDR3 DNA: TGCGCCAGCAGCCAAGATCGGGGGCAGGGGTTGTTCTTT. This encodes CASSQDRGQGLFF.

A few counts support this clonotype. V is TRBV4-3 and J is TRBJ1-3, with D tentatively TRBD1 (6 bases). With 0 bases removed from V and 4 bases from J, the gap between germline ends came to 10 bases. The CDR3 is 15 amino acids. Germline lookup yields CDR1 LGHNA and CDR2 YSLEER. Here the CDR3 DNA reads TGCGCCAGCAGCCAAGAAAACAGGGCCGGAAACACCATATATTTT. Translating gives CASSQENRAGNTIYF.

The chain carries TRBV4-1 and TRBJ2-1, with TRBD2 identical over 7 bases. This CDR3 has 17 residues. J lost 6 bases, V lost 3 bases, and 14 bases had no gene match. Per the germline V gene, CDR1 is MGHRA and CDR2 is YSYEKL. The CDR3 DNA follows: TGCGCCAGCAGCCAGGAACTGACTAGCCGGTTCGGCAATGAGCAGTTCTTC. It codes for CASSQELTSRFGNEQFF.

As regards this clonotype: At one end the junction does not follow the germline gene, possibly because of a read error. The rearrangement links TRBV4-2 to TRBJ1-1, with TRBD1 as a possible D gene (5 bases). There are 16 residues in the CDR3. Germline loops: CDR1 LGHNA, CDR2 YNFKEQ. In DNA form, the CDR3 reads TGTGCCAGCAGACAAGGGGCGGCAGGAAAGAACACTGAAGCTTTCTTT. It is translated as CASRQGAAGKNTEAFF.

The CDR3: CASGTTEAFF. CDR3 DNA: TGTGCCAGCGGAACTACTGAAGCTTTCTTT. This chain joins TRBV12-3 or TRBV12-4 and TRBJ1-1; no reliable D call. The length of the CDR3 is 10 residues. The V and J ends lost 8 bases and 5 bases respectively, with 6 bases between them.

With regard to this clonotype: An end of the junction differs from the germline gene, which may be a read error. The rearrangement links TRBV3-1 to TRBJ2-1, with a weak D call TRBD2 (6 bases). Looked up from germline, CDR1 is LGHDT and CDR2 is YNNKEL (reference sequence). This CDR3 contains 13 residues. CDR3 sequence (DNA): TGTGTCAGCAGCCAAATGGGAGGCGATGAGCAGTTCTTC. Its protein is CVSSQMGGDEQFF.

V and J are TRBV5-6 and TRBJ1-3; no reliable D call. This CDR3 is built from 14 residues. CDR1 and CDR2 (germline): SGHDT, YYEEEE. The germline V and J ends were trimmed by 0 bases and 1 base, with 5 bases remaining between them. The CDR3 DNA reads as TGTGCCAGCAGCTTGGCTCATTCTGGAAACACCATATATTTT. Its translation is CASSLAHSGNTIYF.

V usage is TRBV7-2 and J usage is TRBJ2-5; D remains ambiguous. CDR3 length equals 13 residues. V dropped 1 base and J dropped 4 bases, with 7 bases sitting between them. CDR1 SGHTA and CDR2 FQGNSA come from the germline V gene. The CDR3 here is CASSLVQLETQYF. In DNA form, the CDR3 reads TGTGCCAGCAGCTTAGTTCAGTTAGAGACCCAGTACTTC.

The V gene is TRBV5-4, the J gene TRBJ1-6; D perhaps matches TRBD1 (6 bases). The CDR3 sequence is 18 residues long. Trimming removed 4 bases from V and 0 bases from J, with 17 bases in between. The germline V gene has CDR1 SGHNT and CDR2 YYREEE (reference sequence). This chain's CDR3 is CASSTYFQGSSYNSPLHF. The CDR3 DNA reads as TGTGCCAGCAGCACATATTTCCAGGGGAGCTCCTATAATTCACCCCTCCACTTT.

V usage is TRBV5-5 and J usage is TRBJ1-1; D is unresolved. Germline CDR1 and CDR2: SGHKS and YYEKEE (reference sequence). This CDR3 comprises 15 residues. V lost 0 bases and J lost 4, with 13 bases in between. CDR3 sequence reads: CASSLDSGSGTEAFF. The CDR3 DNA reads as TGTGCCAGCAGCTTGGATTCGGGGTCTGGCACTGAAGCTTTCTTT.

Only a few counts were recorded for this clonotype. This sequence joins TRBV29-1 and TRBJ2-3; D is uncertain. The length of the CDR3 is 13 residues. The ends were cut back, 6 bases at V and 4 bases at J, with 14 bases in the middle. From germline, CDR1 is SQVTM and CDR2 ANQGSEA. The CDR3, as DNA: TGCAGCGTCGCCTCCCTAGGATCAGATACGCAGTATTTT. This encodes CSVASLGSDTQYF.

The V and J genes are TRBV6-1 and TRBJ1-4; D is uncertain. V lost 6 bases and J 4 bases, leaving 6 bases between the germline ends. The CDR3 runs 12 residues. In germline, CDR1 is MNHNS, CDR2 SASEGT. CDR3 sequence: CASSGLNEKLFF. CDR3 DNA: TGTGCCAGCAGCGGCCTTAATGAAAAACTGTTTTTT.

This clonotype was seen a handful of times. CDR3 residues: CASSLVGGGSTEAFF. The CDR3, as DNA: TGTGCCAGCAGTTTAGTAGGAGGGGGTTCCACTGAAGCTTTCTTT. The genes are TRBV12-3 or TRBV12-4 and TRBJ1-1; D might be TRBD1 (6 bases). V dropped 1 base and J dropped 4 bases, with 13 bases sitting between them. This CDR3 spans 15 amino acids.

This clonotype was seen only a few times. The chain carries TRBV29-1 and TRBJ2-1, with 7 bases fitting TRBD2. V shed 6 bases and J 0 bases; nucleotides not matched to a gene: 14. The CDR3 consists of 17 residues. In germline, CDR1 is SQVTM, CDR2 ANQGSEA. The CDR3 loop reads CSVRAPTSTSSYNEQFF. CDR3 nucleotides: TGCAGCGTGCGCGCACCGACTAGCACCAGCTCCTACAATGAGCAGTTCTTC.

This clonotype was found a few times. This rearrangement joins TRBV12-3 or TRBV12-4 to TRBJ2-5; 9 bases are shared with TRBD2. The CDR3 has 15 amino acids. V shed 5 bases, J shed 3 bases, and the junction held 7 bases outside the gene matches. The CDR3 region is CASSVGGLAEETQYF. CDR3 coding DNA: TGTGCCAGCAGTGTGGGGGGACTAGCAGAAGAGACCCAGTACTTC.

Many counts were recorded for this clonotype. J is TRBJ2-1 and V is TRBV12-3 or TRBV12-4, with 12 bases identical to TRBD2. This CDR3 contains 13 residues. Germline trimming cut 4 bases from V and 13 bases from J; bases unmatched to any gene: 5. CDR3 coding DNA: TGTGCCAGCAGTTACCTAGCGGGGGGGGTACAGTTCTTC. Protein: CASSYLAGGVQFF.